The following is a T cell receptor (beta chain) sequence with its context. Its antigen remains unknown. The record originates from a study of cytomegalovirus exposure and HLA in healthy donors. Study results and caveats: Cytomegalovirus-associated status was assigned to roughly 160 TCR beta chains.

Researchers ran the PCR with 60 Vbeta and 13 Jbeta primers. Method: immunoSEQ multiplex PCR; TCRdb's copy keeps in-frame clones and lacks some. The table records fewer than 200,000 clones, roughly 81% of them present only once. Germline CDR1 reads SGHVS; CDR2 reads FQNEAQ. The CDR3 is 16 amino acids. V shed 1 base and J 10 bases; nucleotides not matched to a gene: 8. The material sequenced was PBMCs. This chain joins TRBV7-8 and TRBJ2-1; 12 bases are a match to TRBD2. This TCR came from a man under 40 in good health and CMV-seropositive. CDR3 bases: TGTGCCAGCAGCTTAGTCAGACTAGCGGGAGCTGGGGAGCAGTTCTTC. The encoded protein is CASSLVRLAGAGEQFF.